The rows below give T cell receptor beta chains drawn from one sample of a study of identical twins' blood T cells. TCRdb redid the calling of the 5' RACE reads with MiXCR, one entry per CDR3 protein. The sample has 300,000 to 400,000 distinct CDR3 sequences; approximately 30% are singletons. The sample consisted of PBMCs. The receptors here all came from a woman aged 18 to 55 in good health. Each CDR3 is given with its conserved first and last residue. Each record gives: J gene, clone size, V gene, D gene, CDR3 DNA, CDR3 protein. D genes are given only for firm matches. Size is omitted from some rows. Given values are once, few, many or a class for expanded clones.

j_gene: TRBJ1-2
abundance: .
v_gene: TRBV29-1
d_gene: TRBD1
CDR3nt: TGCAGCGTTGGGGGGACAGGGGGCCTCCACACCTTC
CDR3aa: CSVGGTGGLHTF

j_gene: TRBJ2-7
abundance: .
v_gene: TRBV4-3
d_gene: .
CDR3nt: TGCGCCAGCAGCCCCTACAGCGACTCCTACGAGCAGTACTTC
CDR3aa: CASSPYSDSYEQYF

j_gene: TRBJ2-3
abundance: .
v_gene: TRBV20-1
d_gene: .
CDR3nt: TGCAGTGGAAATGACTTGAGCACAGATATGCAGTATTTT
CDR3aa: CSGNDLSTDMQYF

j_gene: TRBJ1-1
abundance: few
v_gene: TRBV29-1
d_gene: .
CDR3nt: TGCAGCTCATATTCCGGGAGCACTGAAGCTTTCTTT
CDR3aa: CSSYSGSTEAFF

j_gene: TRBJ1-2
abundance: many
v_gene: TRBV29-1
d_gene: .
CDR3nt: TGCAGCGTTGGTAACGCTAACTATGGCTACACCTTC
CDR3aa: CSVGNANYGYTF

j_gene: TRBJ2-7
abundance: few
v_gene: TRBV6-5
d_gene: .
CDR3nt: TGTGCCAGCAGTTACACACCTCCGGGACTTTACTCCTACGAGCAGTACTTC
CDR3aa: CASSYTPPGLYSYEQYF

j_gene: TRBJ2-7
abundance: .
v_gene: TRBV25-1
d_gene: .
CDR3nt: TGTGCCAGCAGTGAATATGGGGGGAACCACGAGCAGTACTTC
CDR3aa: CASSEYGGNHEQYF

j_gene: TRBJ2-5
abundance: .
v_gene: TRBV7-2
d_gene: TRBD2
CDR3nt: TGTGCTAGCAGCCAGACTAGCGGGAGTTTTGAGACCCAGTACTTC
CDR3aa: CASSQTSGSFETQYF

j_gene: TRBJ1-1
abundance: .
v_gene: TRBV2
d_gene: .
CDR3nt: TGTGCCAGCAGTGAAATGGGGGGCGAAACTGAAGCTTTCTTT
CDR3aa: CASSEMGGETEAFF

j_gene: TRBJ1-2
abundance: .
v_gene: TRBV19
d_gene: .
CDR3nt: TGTGCCAGTAGTCCTCGGCAGGACTTCTATGGCTACACCTTC
CDR3aa: CASSPRQDFYGYTF

j_gene: TRBJ1-1
abundance: .
v_gene: TRBV6-2/TRBV6-3
d_gene: .
CDR3nt: TGTGCCGGCAGTTACTACAGGAACACTGAAGCTTTCTTT
CDR3aa: CAGSYYRNTEAFF

j_gene: TRBJ1-1
abundance: .
v_gene: TRBV10-3
d_gene: .
CDR3nt: TGTGCCACCTGGATGCAGGGGAGCACTGAAGCTTTCTTT
CDR3aa: CATWMQGSTEAFF

j_gene: TRBJ2-5
abundance: few
v_gene: TRBV29-1
d_gene: .
CDR3nt: TGCAGCGTCCTGGAGGGGCAAGAGACCCAGTACTTC
CDR3aa: CSVLEGQETQYF

j_gene: TRBJ1-1
abundance: .
v_gene: TRBV18
d_gene: .
CDR3nt: TGTGCCAGCTCACCGAATACCAGGGGCGAAGCTTTCTTT
CDR3aa: CASSPNTRGEAFF

j_gene: TRBJ1-1
abundance: few
v_gene: TRBV7-9
d_gene: .
CDR3nt: TGTGCCAGCAGCTTACCAGGTCTTGAAGCTTTCTTT
CDR3aa: CASSLPGLEAFF

j_gene: TRBJ1-4
abundance: .
v_gene: TRBV7-9
d_gene: TRBD1
CDR3nt: TGTACCAGCAGCCCAGGGACAGCTAATGAAAAACTGTTTTTT
CDR3aa: CTSSPGTANEKLFF

j_gene: TRBJ1-1
abundance: few
v_gene: TRBV5-4
d_gene: .
CDR3nt: TGTGCCAGCAGCGGACTTCCTGGAACGAACACTGAAGCTTTCTTT
CDR3aa: CASSGLPGTNTEAFF

j_gene: TRBJ1-1
abundance: few
v_gene: TRBV9
d_gene: .
CDR3nt: TGTGCCAGCAGCGTAGATTTGAGCACTGAAGCTTTCTTT
CDR3aa: CASSVDLSTEAFF

j_gene: TRBJ2-7
abundance: .
v_gene: TRBV18
d_gene: TRBD1
CDR3nt: TGTGCCAGCTCACCACGGGGGACAGGGTACACCTACGAGCAGTACTTC
CDR3aa: CASSPRGTGYTYEQYF

j_gene: TRBJ1-1
abundance: .
v_gene: TRBV19
d_gene: .
CDR3nt: TGTGCCAGTAGTGTGGGGTCCATGAACACTGAAGCTTTCTTT
CDR3aa: CASSVGSMNTEAFF

j_gene: TRBJ2-5
abundance: .
v_gene: TRBV6-1
d_gene: .
CDR3nt: TGTGCCAGCAGTGACGAGGCTTACCAAGAGACCCAGTACTTC
CDR3aa: CASSDEAYQETQYF

j_gene: TRBJ1-1
abundance: .
v_gene: TRBV4-2
d_gene: TRBD1
CDR3nt: TGTGCCAGCAGCCGGGGACAGGGGGCGGGGAACACTGAAGCTTCCTTT
CDR3aa: CASSRGQGAGNTEASF

j_gene: TRBJ2-6
abundance: few
v_gene: TRBV10-3
d_gene: .
CDR3nt: TGTGCCATCGGGACTTCATACTCTGGGGCCAACGTCCTGACTTTC
CDR3aa: CAIGTSYSGANVLTF

j_gene: TRBJ1-4
abundance: .
v_gene: TRBV18
d_gene: TRBD1
CDR3nt: TGTGCCAGCTCACCCCGACAGGGGTGGGAAAAACCGTTTTTT
CDR3aa: CASSPRQGWEKPFF

j_gene: TRBJ1-1
abundance: .
v_gene: TRBV9
d_gene: .
CDR3nt: TGTGCCAGCAGCTTAGCTCCAGGTACTGAAGCTTTCTTT
CDR3aa: CASSLAPGTEAFF

j_gene: TRBJ1-5
abundance: many
v_gene: TRBV20-1
d_gene: .
CDR3nt: TGCAGCATTCAAAAGGGAGGGAGCAATCAGCCCCAGCATTTT
CDR3aa: CSIQKGGSNQPQHF

j_gene: TRBJ2-3
abundance: .
v_gene: TRBV9
d_gene: .
CDR3nt: TGTGCCAGCAGCCCATCGGGCAACCTAGGCACAGATACGCAGTATTTT
CDR3aa: CASSPSGNLGTDTQYF

j_gene: TRBJ1-1
abundance: .
v_gene: TRBV20-1
d_gene: .
CDR3nt: TGCAGTGCTAGAAAGGGGGACCCTGGGGCTTTCTTT
CDR3aa: CSARKGDPGAFF

j_gene: TRBJ1-1
abundance: .
v_gene: TRBV5-6
d_gene: .
CDR3nt: TGTGCCAGCAGCTTTCGTATCACTCCGAACACTGAAGCTTTCTTT
CDR3aa: CASSFRITPNTEAFF

j_gene: TRBJ1-6
abundance: .
v_gene: TRBV2
d_gene: .
CDR3nt: TGTGCCAGCAGTTCCGACACCACCTATAATTCACCCCTCCACTTT
CDR3aa: CASSSDTTYNSPLHF

j_gene: TRBJ2-7
abundance: few
v_gene: TRBV29-1
d_gene: .
CDR3nt: TGCAGCGTTGAAGGTAGCTTAGCGAACTCCTACGAGCAGTACTTC
CDR3aa: CSVEGSLANSYEQYF

j_gene: TRBJ2-7
abundance: .
v_gene: TRBV5-1
d_gene: .
CDR3nt: TGCGCCAGCAGCTTCAGGGGTATGGCCTACGAGCAGTACTTC
CDR3aa: CASSFRGMAYEQYF

j_gene: TRBJ1-2
abundance: .
v_gene: TRBV5-1
d_gene: .
CDR3nt: TGCGCCAGCAGCTTGAGTCCAGACTATGGCTACACCTTC
CDR3aa: CASSLSPDYGYTF

j_gene: TRBJ2-1
abundance: .
v_gene: TRBV29-1
d_gene: TRBD1
CDR3nt: TGCAGCATCCAGGGGGACACTTCTTACAATGAGCAGTTCTTC
CDR3aa: CSIQGDTSYNEQFF

j_gene: TRBJ2-5
abundance: .
v_gene: TRBV13
d_gene: .
CDR3nt: TGTGCCAGCAGCGCGAGACTAGTGAACCAAGAGACCCAGTACTTC
CDR3aa: CASSARLVNQETQYF

j_gene: TRBJ2-1
abundance: .
v_gene: TRBV5-1
d_gene: TRBD2
CDR3nt: TGCGCCAGCAGCCGGGGACTAGCCCTCTACAATGAGCAGTTCTTC
CDR3aa: CASSRGLALYNEQFF

j_gene: TRBJ1-1
abundance: few
v_gene: TRBV6-5
d_gene: .
CDR3nt: TGTGCCAGCAGTTACGTTCCAGAGAACACTGAAGCTTTCTTT
CDR3aa: CASSYVPENTEAFF

j_gene: TRBJ1-1
abundance: .
v_gene: TRBV4-3
d_gene: .
CDR3nt: TGCGCCAGCAGCCAAATAAAAGGGGGTTCGAACACTGAAGCTTTCTTT
CDR3aa: CASSQIKGGSNTEAFF

j_gene: TRBJ2-2
abundance: few
v_gene: TRBV7-7
d_gene: .
CDR3nt: TGTGCTAGCAGCCCTCGGACCAACGATCCGAACACCGGGGAGCTGTTTTTT
CDR3aa: CASSPRTNDPNTGELFF

j_gene: TRBJ1-1
abundance: .
v_gene: TRBV14
d_gene: TRBD1
CDR3nt: TGTGCCAGCAGCCAGATGACAGGGATGAACACTGAAGCTTTCTTT
CDR3aa: CASSQMTGMNTEAFF

j_gene: TRBJ2-2
abundance: .
v_gene: TRBV20-1
d_gene: TRBD2
CDR3nt: TGCAGTGCTAGAAAAGGACTAGCGGGCGGCACCGGGGAGCTGTTTTTT
CDR3aa: CSARKGLAGGTGELFF

j_gene: TRBJ1-1
abundance: few
v_gene: TRBV5-1
d_gene: .
CDR3nt: TGCGCCAGCAGCTTGATATGGTCGGGCGGGGGCACTGAAGCTTTCTTT
CDR3aa: CASSLIWSGGGTEAFF

j_gene: TRBJ1-2
abundance: .
v_gene: TRBV12-3/TRBV12-4
d_gene: .
CDR3nt: TGTGCCAGCCGGATGGTGGGCAGCTATGGCTACACCTTC
CDR3aa: CASRMVGSYGYTF

j_gene: TRBJ1-2
abundance: few
v_gene: TRBV7-2
d_gene: .
CDR3nt: TGTGCCAGCAGCTCTAATTCGTGGCTATTCTGGACGGACTATGGCTACACCTTC
CDR3aa: CASSSNSWLFWTDYGYTF

j_gene: TRBJ2-1
abundance: .
v_gene: TRBV7-2
d_gene: .
CDR3nt: TGTGCCAGCAGCTTAGGGTGGGAGTTCAATGAGCAGTTCTTC
CDR3aa: CASSLGWEFNEQFF

j_gene: TRBJ2-5
abundance: .
v_gene: TRBV12-3/TRBV12-4
d_gene: .
CDR3nt: TGTGCCAGCAGTTTCGTTGCCCCCGAGACCCAGTACTTC
CDR3aa: CASSFVAPETQYF

j_gene: TRBJ2-1
abundance: .
v_gene: TRBV2
d_gene: .
CDR3nt: TGTGCCAGCAATGTTAAAGTAGTAGGGGGCAATGAGCAGTTCTTC
CDR3aa: CASNVKVVGGNEQFF

j_gene: TRBJ2-1
abundance: .
v_gene: TRBV4-3
d_gene: TRBD2
CDR3nt: TGCGCCAGCAGCCTTCGGACTAGCGGGAGGGGTGATGAGCAGTTCTTC
CDR3aa: CASSLRTSGRGDEQFF

j_gene: TRBJ1-2
abundance: .
v_gene: TRBV20-1
d_gene: TRBD1
CDR3nt: TGCAGTGCGAAGGGAGGGCAGGGGGCATGGTATGGCTACACCTTC
CDR3aa: CSAKGGQGAWYGYTF